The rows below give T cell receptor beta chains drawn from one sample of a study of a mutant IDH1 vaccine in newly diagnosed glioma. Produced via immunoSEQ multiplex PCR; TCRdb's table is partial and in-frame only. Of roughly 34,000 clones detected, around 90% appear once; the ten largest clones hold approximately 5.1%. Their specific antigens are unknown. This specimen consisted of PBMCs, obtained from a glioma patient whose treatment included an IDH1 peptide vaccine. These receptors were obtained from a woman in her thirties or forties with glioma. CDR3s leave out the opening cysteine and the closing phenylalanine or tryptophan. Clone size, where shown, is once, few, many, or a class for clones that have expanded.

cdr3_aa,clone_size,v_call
ASRRGYEQY,NA,TRBV25-1
ASSLVGLPEETQY,NA,TRBV5-1
ASSLAGSGIYGYT,NA,TRBV5-1
ASSPQGGSYEQY,NA,TRBV4-1
ASSEPGRVDQPQH,NA,TRBV6-1
ASSLNRERSPLH,NA,TRBV6-5
ASSYIPGPQETQY,few,TRBV6-5
ASSGDSVNEKLF,once,TRBV6-5
ASSQATSGGTDTQY,NA,TRBV4-1
ASSPLGTVNEKLF,few,TRBV5-1
SVEGSPFGRGPYNEQF,NA,TRBV29-1
ASSFDQGYTEAF,few,TRBV7-9
ASSLGGRGRAPDTQY,NA,TRBV11-2
ASSQGTGLAGEETQY,once,TRBV4-2
ASSPPQSAEQY,NA,TRBV7-2
ASSEAISYMF,NA,TRBV6-1
ASSLGRGVLYEQY,NA,TRBV27
AWSMGTAEPQH,NA,TRBV30
ASSQGQTNTGELF,NA,TRBV14
ASKGTATNEKLF,NA,TRBV7-2
ASSDLANTGELF,NA,TRBV6-5
ASSVWRQGTSYEQY,NA,TRBV2
ASSADRNYGYT,NA,TRBV6-5
ASSRGQGGNEQF,NA,TRBV7-9
ASSDVPAGKLF,NA,TRBV7-6
ASGLGVDREKLF,NA,TRBV12-5
ASSLGSLSYEQY,NA,TRBV28